A single sample gave rise to the 12 T cell receptor beta chains below, sequenced in a study of human T cells and chemical hapten exposure. Time point: patch test 3, about 24 weeks after DPC sensitization. Treatment of the sample: therapeutic diphenylcyclopropenone sensitization with weekly scalp DPC. TCRdb analysed the RACE reads with MiXCR anew, one entry per CDR3 protein. Found here are over 55,000 distinct CDR3 sequences, 11% of them singletons; the top ten hold roughly 1.5%. The sequenced sample was whole blood, obtained in connection with sensitization to the hapten diphenylcyclopropenone (DPC). The receptors shown here come from a woman in her forties or fifties with alopecia areata. Some clones in this sample may be carry-over from other donors' samples.

This clonotype was observed at least ten times. For the CDR3, the DNA is TGTGCCAGCAGGAAGACTAGCGCGGGCAATGAGCAGTTCTTC. This sequence encodes CASRKTSAGNEQFF. J is TRBJ2-1 and V is TRBV9; TRBD2 matches 8 bases. This CDR3 has 14 residues. CDR1 is SGDLS and CDR2 is YYNGEE in the germline V gene. Trimming took 5 bases from V and 6 from J; bases not matched to a gene: 7.

This clonotype was seen more than once but under ten times. J is TRBJ2-3 and V is TRBV7-6, with D perhaps being TRBD1 or TRBD2 (5 bases each). Trimming took off 0 bases at V and 1 base at J, with 8 bases between the two ends. This CDR3 has 15 residues. CDR1 SGHVS and CDR2 FNYEAQ come from the germline V gene. CDR3 nucleotide sequence: TGTGCCAGCAGCTTAGCGGGGACCCGCACAGATACGCAGTATTTT. It translates to CASSLAGTRTDTQYF.

The rearrangement uses TRBV4-1 and TRBJ1-1; D gene unclear. Germline assignment: CDR1 MGHRA and CDR2 YSYEKL. The CDR3 has 14 residues. V gave up 0 bases and J gave up 11 bases, with 16 bases separating them. The CDR3 loop is CASSQDLSSVEAFF. DNA of the CDR3: TGCGCCAGCAGCCAAGATTTAAGCTCCGTGGAGGCTTTCTTT.

This chain uses TRBV2 with TRBJ2-7; 9 bases match TRBD2. CDR3 size: 14 residues. Losses at the gene ends were 4 bases for V and 5 bases for J; bases not matched to a gene: 6. From germline, CDR1 is SNHLY and CDR2 FYNNEI. The CDR3 DNA reads TGTGCCAGCAGTGTAGCGGGAGAAATCCACGAGCAGTACTTC. As protein: CASSVAGEIHEQYF. The full variable domain, its missing parts supplied by reference TRBV2 and TRBJ2-7, is EPEVTQTPSHQVTQMGQEVILRCVPISNHLYFYWYRQILGQKVEFLVSFYNNEISEKSEIFDDQFSVERPDGSNFTLKIRSTKLEDSAMYFCASSVAGEIHEQYFGPGTRLTVT.

The chain has TRBV9 and TRBJ2-1; D is perhaps TRBD1 (5 bases). V was clipped by 0 bases and J by 6 bases, with 10 bases between them. Looked up from germline, CDR1 is SGDLS and CDR2 is YYNGEE. This CDR3 comprises 14 residues. CDR3 sequence: CASSVGAGFNEQFF. The CDR3 DNA is TGTGCCAGCAGCGTAGGGGCAGGGTTCAATGAGCAGTTCTTC.

The V and J genes are TRBV4-3 and TRBJ1-2; no definite D call. The CDR3 covers 12 residues. V lost 0 bases and J lost 8, with 7 bases in between. Germline V gene lookup returns CDR1 LGHNA and CDR2 YSLEER. CDR3 protein: CASSQDTRGYTF. In DNA, the CDR3 is TGCGCCAGCAGCCAAGACACTAGAGGCTACACCTTC.

The chain is built from TRBV29-1 and TRBJ2-5, with D hard to call. The germline V gene has CDR1 SQVTM and CDR2 ANQGSEA. The CDR3 is 12 amino acids. Trimming left V 3 bases short and J 5 bases short, with 10 bases between. The CDR3 DNA reads as TGCAGCGTTGAGTCAGGCGCCGAGACCCAGTACTTC. It translates to CSVESGAETQYF.

This clonotype came up a few times. The chain joins TRBV5-4 to TRBJ1-1, with D perhaps TRBD1 (5 bases). The CDR3 spans 14 residues. The V and J ends lost 2 bases and 2 bases respectively, with 10 bases between them. CDR1 is SGHNT and CDR2 is YYREEE in the germline V gene (reference sequence). The CDR3 here is CASSLPQGNTEAFF. The CDR3 nucleotides are TGTGCCAGCAGCTTACCCCAGGGAAACACTGAAGCTTTCTTT.

This clonotype was seen only a few times. This rearrangement joins TRBV28 to TRBJ2-3; tentatively, D is TRBD1 or TRBD2 (5 bases each). Germline loops: CDR1 MDHEN, CDR2 SYDVKM. V lost 11 bases to trimming and J lost 4 bases, with 16 bases between them. This CDR3 comprises 13 residues. CDR3 coding DNA: TGTGCCTGCAATGGAAGAGGGGCAGATACGCAGTATTTT. It yields the protein CACNGRGADTQYF.

This clonotype was seen more than once but under ten times. The chain combines TRBV7-9 with TRBJ1-4; 7 positions agree with TRBD1. This CDR3 region has 14 residues. Looked up from germline, CDR1 is SEHNR and CDR2 is FQNEAQ (reference sequence). V dropped 3 bases and J dropped 5; count of bases not matched to a gene: 3. The CDR3 region has the DNA TGTGCCAGCAGCTTCGAACAGGGGAATGAAAAACTGTTTTTT. Its translation: CASSFEQGNEKLFF.

This clonotype was recorded a few times. The chain carries TRBV7-9 and TRBJ1-6; perhaps TRBD1 as D (6 bases). There are 14 residues in the CDR3. The germline V gene has CDR1 SEHNR and CDR2 FQNEAQ (reference sequence). V dropped 1 base and J dropped 9 bases, with 10 bases sitting between them. This chain's CDR3 is CASSLEQGPSPLHF. Written as DNA, the CDR3 is TGTGCCAGCAGCTTAGAACAGGGCCCTTCACCCCTCCACTTT.

At least ten counts were recorded for this clonotype. The rearrangement uses TRBV28 and TRBJ1-3; no clear D. The germline V gene encodes CDR1 MDHEN and CDR2 SYDVKM. V was shortened by 0 bases and J by 0 bases, with 6 bases between the two germline ends. This CDR3 has 15 residues. CDR3 sequence: CASSLWRTSGNTIYF. The CDR3 bases are TGTGCCAGCAGTTTATGGCGGACCTCTGGAAACACCATATATTTT.